This TCR beta chain was captured by sequencing in a study of cytomegalovirus exposure and HLA in healthy donors. Points from the study as a whole: The study designated 150 or so TCR beta chains cytomegalovirus-associated. Subsequent analysis of the 120 or so validation repertoires found a tendency for first-cohort TCR clusters to co-occur. Cytomegalovirus status was reportedly diagnosed by the classifier with high sensitivity and specificity.

Only in-frame clones appear in the TCRdb table, and some are missing; sequencing was by immunoSEQ multiplex PCR. Of around 160,000 clones in the sample, roughly nine tenths were seen once. Per the germline V gene, CDR1 is LGHNA and CDR2 is YSLEER. V lost 3 bases and J 0 bases, leaving 9 bases between the germline ends. This CDR3 region has 15 residues. To note about this clone: Its antigen is unidentified.

The receptor comes from a young woman in good health and CMV-seropositive. V and J are TRBV4-3 and TRBJ2-1; D is perhaps TRBD1 (6 bases). Sequences were obtained from PBMCs. The CDR3 reads CASSHQGSSYNEQFF. CDR3 sequence (DNA): TGCGCCAGCAGCCACCAGGGGTCCTCCTACAATGAGCAGTTCTTC.